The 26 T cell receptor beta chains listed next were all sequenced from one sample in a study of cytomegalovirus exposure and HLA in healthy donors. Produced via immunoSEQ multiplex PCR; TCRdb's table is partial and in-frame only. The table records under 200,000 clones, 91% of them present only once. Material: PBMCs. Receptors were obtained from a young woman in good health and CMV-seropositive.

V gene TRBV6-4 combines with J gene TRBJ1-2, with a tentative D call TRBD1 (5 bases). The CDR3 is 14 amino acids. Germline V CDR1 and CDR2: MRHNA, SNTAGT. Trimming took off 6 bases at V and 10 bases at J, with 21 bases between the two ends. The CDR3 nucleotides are TGTGCCAGCAGCGCCCTGGCAGGGAGGCTGGACTACACCTTC. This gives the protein CASSALAGRLDYTF.

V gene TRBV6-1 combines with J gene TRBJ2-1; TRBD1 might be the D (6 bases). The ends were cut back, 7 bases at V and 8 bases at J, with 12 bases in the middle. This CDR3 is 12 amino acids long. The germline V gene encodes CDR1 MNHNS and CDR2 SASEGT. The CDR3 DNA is TGTGCCAGCACCACCGGGACATATGAGCAGTTCTTC. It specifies CASTTGTYEQFF.

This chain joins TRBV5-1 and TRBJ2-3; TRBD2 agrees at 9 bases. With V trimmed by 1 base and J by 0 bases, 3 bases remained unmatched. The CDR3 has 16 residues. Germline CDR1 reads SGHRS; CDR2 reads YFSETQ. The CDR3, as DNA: TGCGCCAGCAGCTTGAGGCTAGCGGGGAGCACAGATACGCAGTATTTT. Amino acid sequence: CASSLRLAGSTDTQYF.

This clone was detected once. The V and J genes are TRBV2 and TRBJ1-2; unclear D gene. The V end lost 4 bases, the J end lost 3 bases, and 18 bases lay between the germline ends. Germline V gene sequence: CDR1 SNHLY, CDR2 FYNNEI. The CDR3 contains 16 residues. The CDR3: CASSVHLVPRDYGYTF. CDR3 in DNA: TGTGCCAGCAGTGTCCACCTCGTGCCCCGGGACTATGGCTACACCTTC.

The CDR3 here is CAWGHRNQPQHF. The CDR3 nucleotides read TGTGCCTGGGGCCACAGGAATCAGCCCCAGCATTTT. The chain couples TRBV30 to TRBJ1-5, with D perhaps TRBD1 (5 bases). Trimming removed 5 bases from V and 4 bases from J, with 9 bases in between. This CDR3 comprises 12 residues. Germline CDR1 GTSNPN, CDR2 SVGIG (reference sequence).

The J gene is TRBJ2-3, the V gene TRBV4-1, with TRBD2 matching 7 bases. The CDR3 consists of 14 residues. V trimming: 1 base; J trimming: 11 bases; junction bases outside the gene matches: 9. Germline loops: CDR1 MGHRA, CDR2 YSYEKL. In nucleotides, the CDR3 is TGCGCCAGCAGCCAAGGGGGGGGAGGGAGAGTGCAGTATTTT. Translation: CASSQGGGGRVQYF.

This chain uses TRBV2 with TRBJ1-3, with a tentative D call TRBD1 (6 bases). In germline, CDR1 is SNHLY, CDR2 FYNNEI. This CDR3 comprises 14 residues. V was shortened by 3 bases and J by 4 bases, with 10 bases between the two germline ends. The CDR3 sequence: CASSELQGGNTIYF. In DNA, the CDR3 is TGTGCCAGCAGTGAGCTACAGGGCGGAAACACCATATATTTT. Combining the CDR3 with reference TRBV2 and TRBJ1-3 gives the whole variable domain EPEVTQTPSHQVTQMGQEVILRCVPISNHLYFYWYRQILGQKVEFLVSFYNNEISEKSEIFDDQFSVERPDGSNFTLKIRSTKLEDSAMYFCASSELQGGNTIYFGEGSWLTVV.

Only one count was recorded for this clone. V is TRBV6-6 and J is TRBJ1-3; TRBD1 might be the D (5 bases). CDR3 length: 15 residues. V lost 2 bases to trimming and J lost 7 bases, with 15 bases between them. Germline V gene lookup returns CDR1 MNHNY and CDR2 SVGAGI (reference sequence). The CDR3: CASSYPQGNQNTIYF. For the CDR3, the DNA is TGTGCCAGCAGTTACCCTCAGGGTAATCAGAACACCATATATTTT.

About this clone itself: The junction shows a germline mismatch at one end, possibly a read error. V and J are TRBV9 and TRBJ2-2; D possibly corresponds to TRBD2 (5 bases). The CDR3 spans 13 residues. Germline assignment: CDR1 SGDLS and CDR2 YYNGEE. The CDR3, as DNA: TGTGCCAGCAGCACGGGGAACGCCGGGGAGCTGTTTTTT. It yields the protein CASSTGNAGELFF.

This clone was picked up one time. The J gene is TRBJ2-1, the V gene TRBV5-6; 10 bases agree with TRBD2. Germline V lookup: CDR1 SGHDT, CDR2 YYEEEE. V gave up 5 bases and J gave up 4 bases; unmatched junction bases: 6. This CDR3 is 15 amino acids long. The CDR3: CASSSGLAAYNEQFF. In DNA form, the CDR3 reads TGTGCCAGCAGTTCCGGACTAGCGGCGTACAATGAGCAGTTCTTC.

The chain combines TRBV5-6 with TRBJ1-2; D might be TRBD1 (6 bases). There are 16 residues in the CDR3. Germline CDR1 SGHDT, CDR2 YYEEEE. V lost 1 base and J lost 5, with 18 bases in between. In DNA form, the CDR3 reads TGTGCCAGCAGCTTGTCAAGGGGGTTAGGGCTTTATGGCTACACCTTC. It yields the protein CASSLSRGLGLYGYTF.

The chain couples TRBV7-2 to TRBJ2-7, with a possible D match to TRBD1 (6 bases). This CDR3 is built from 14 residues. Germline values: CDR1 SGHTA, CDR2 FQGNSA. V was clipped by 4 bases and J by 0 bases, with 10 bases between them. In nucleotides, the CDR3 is TGTGCCAGCAGCTGGGACAAAAGCTCCTACGAGCAGTACTTC. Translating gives CASSWDKSSYEQYF.

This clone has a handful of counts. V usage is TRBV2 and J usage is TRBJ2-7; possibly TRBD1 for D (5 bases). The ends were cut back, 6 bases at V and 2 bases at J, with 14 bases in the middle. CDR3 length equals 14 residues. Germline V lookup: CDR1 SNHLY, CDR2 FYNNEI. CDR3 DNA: TGTGCCAGCAGCCATTTGACAGTTCCCTACGAGCAGTACTTC. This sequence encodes CASSHLTVPYEQYF.

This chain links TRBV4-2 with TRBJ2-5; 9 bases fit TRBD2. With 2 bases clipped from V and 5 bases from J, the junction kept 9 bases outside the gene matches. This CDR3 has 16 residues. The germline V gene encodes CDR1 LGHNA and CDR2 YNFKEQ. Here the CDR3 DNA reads TGTGCCAGCAGCCAAAGGACAGCGGGAGGAAAGGAGACCCAGTACTTC. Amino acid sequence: CASSQRTAGGKETQYF.

CDR3 region: CASSQSRGRGLNEQFF. The DNA for the CDR3 is TGTGCCAGCAGCCAGTCGCGGGGGCGGGGGCTCAATGAGCAGTTCTTC. The chain joins TRBV7-6 to TRBJ2-1; D may be TRBD2 (7 bases). V was clipped by 5 bases and J by 6 bases, with 20 bases between them. Germline CDR1 is SGHVS and CDR2 is FNYEAQ. The CDR3 runs to 16 residues. Full variable domain (remainder filled in from reference TRBV7-6 and TRBJ2-1): GAGVSQSPRYKVTKRGQDVALRCDPISGHVSLYWYRQALGQGPEFLTYFNYEAQQDKSGLPNDRFSAERPEGSISTLTIQRTEQRDSAMYRCASSQSRGRGLNEQFFGPGTRLTVL.

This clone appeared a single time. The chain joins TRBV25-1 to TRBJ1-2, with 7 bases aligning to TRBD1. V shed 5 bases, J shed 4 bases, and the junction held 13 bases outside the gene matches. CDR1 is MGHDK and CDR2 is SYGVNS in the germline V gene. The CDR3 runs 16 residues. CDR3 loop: CASSPTSGQLSYGYTF. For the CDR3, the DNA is TGTGCCAGCAGTCCCACGTCGGGACAGCTGAGCTATGGCTACACCTTC.

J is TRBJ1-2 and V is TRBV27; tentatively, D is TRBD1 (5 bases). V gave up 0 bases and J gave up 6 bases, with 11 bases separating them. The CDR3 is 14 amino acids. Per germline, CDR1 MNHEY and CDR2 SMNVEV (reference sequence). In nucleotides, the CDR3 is TGTGCCAGCAGTTTATCGGGGGGAATCGATGGCTACACCTTC. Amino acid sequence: CASSLSGGIDGYTF.

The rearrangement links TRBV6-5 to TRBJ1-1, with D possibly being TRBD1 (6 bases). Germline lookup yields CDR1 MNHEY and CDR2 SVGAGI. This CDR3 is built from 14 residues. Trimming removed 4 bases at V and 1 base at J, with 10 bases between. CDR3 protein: CASSWDKENTEAFF. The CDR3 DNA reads TGTGCCAGCAGTTGGGACAAGGAGAACACTGAAGCTTTCTTT.

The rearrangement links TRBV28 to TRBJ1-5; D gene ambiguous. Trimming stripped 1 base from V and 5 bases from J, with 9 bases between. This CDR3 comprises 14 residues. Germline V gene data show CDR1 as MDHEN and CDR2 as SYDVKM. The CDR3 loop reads CASSLSGVDQPQHF. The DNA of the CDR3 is TGTGCCAGCAGTTTATCCGGGGTGGATCAGCCCCAGCATTTT.

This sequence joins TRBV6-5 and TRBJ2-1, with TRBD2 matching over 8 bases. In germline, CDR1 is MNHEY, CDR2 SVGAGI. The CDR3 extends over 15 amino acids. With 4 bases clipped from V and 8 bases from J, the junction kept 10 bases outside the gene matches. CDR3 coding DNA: TGTGCCAGCAGTTTCGGGGGGGCCTCTTTAGATGAGCAGTTCTTC. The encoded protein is CASSFGGASLDEQFF.

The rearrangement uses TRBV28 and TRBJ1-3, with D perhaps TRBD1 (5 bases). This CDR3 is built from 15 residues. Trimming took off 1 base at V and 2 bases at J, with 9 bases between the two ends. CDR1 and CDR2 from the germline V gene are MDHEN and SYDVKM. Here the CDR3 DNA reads TGTGCCAGCAGTTTATTCCAGGGTACTGGAAACACCATATATTTT. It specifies CASSLFQGTGNTIYF.

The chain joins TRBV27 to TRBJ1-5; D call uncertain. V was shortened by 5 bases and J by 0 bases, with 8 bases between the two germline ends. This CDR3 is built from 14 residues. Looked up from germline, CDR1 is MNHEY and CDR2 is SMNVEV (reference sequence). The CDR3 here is CASSEVDSNQPQHF. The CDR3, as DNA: TGTGCCAGCAGTGAGGTGGATAGCAATCAGCCCCAGCATTTT.

The CDR3 region has the DNA TGCACCAGCACCGACAGTACTCTGAACTATGGCTACACCTTC. It encodes CTSTDSTLNYGYTF. The V call is TRBV1, the J call TRBJ1-2; the table names TRBD1, a call not compared with the DNA. TRBV1 is shown as a pseudogene. This CDR3 is built from 14 residues.

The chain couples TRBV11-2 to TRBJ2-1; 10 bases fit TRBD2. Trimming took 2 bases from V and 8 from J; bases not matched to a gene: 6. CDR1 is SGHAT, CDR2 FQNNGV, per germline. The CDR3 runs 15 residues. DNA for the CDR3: TGTGCCAGCAGCTTATTAGCGGGGGGTCTGCATGAGCAGTTCTTC. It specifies CASSLLAGGLHEQFF.

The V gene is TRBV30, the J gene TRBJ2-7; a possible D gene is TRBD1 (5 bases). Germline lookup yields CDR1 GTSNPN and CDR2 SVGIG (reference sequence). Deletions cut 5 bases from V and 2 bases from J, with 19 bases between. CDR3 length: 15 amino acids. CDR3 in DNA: TGTGCCTGGTCCGTTCCCCAGGGTAGAACCTACGAGCAGTACTTC. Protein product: CAWSVPQGRTYEQYF.

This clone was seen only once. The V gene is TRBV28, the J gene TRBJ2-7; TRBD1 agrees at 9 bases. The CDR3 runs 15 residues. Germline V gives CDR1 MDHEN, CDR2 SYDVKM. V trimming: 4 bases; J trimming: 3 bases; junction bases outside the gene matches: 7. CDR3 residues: CASSSVRDRDYEQYF. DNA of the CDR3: TGTGCCAGCAGTTCTGTCCGGGACAGGGACTACGAGCAGTACTTC.